One sample yielded the 21 T cell receptor beta chains listed below, sequenced in a study of T cell responses to AZD1222 COVID-19 vaccine. Clones were read by immunoSEQ multiplex PCR, and TCRdb kept only the in-frame ones, dropping some. The data contain fewer than 130,000 clones, around 96% of them singletons. The starting material was peripheral blood, obtained on day 0 of AZD1222 vaccination. The receptors derive from an adult in good health.

V is TRBV2 and J is TRBJ2-7; 12 nucleotides match TRBD2. Germline-derived CDR1 and CDR2 are SNHLY and FYNNEI. The CDR3 is 16 residues long. The trim removed 6 bases at V and 7 bases at J, leaving 13 bases unmatched. The CDR3 coding sequence is TGTGCCAGCAGCGGTACCGCTAGCGGGAGGGGCCGGGAGCAGTACTTC. It translates to CASSGTASGRGREQYF.

The V call is TRBV10-3, the J call TRBJ2-7, with D maybe TRBD1 (5 bases). Trimming cost V 2 bases and J 3 bases, with 11 bases left between them. The CDR3 is made up of 14 amino acids. CDR1 and CDR2 from the germline V gene are ENHRY and SYGVKD. In DNA, the CDR3 is TGTGCCATCAGTGAGCCCGACAGCTACTACGAGCAGTACTTC. Its translation: CAISEPDSYYEQYF.

This clone is a singleton in its sample. CDR3 sequence: CASSRGAGTYEQYF. The CDR3 DNA is TGTGCCAGTAGTAGGGGAGCAGGAACCTACGAGCAGTACTTC. This rearrangement joins TRBV19 to TRBJ2-7; tentative D call: TRBD2 (5 bases). The CDR3 spans 14 residues. In germline, CDR1 is LNHDA, CDR2 SQIVND (reference sequence). V was trimmed by 4 bases and J by 2 bases, leaving 12 bases between them.

The gene calls are TRBV11-2 and TRBJ1-3; D is unresolved. Germline V gene lookup returns CDR1 SGHAT and CDR2 FQNNGV. CDR3 length: 17 residues. V dropped 0 bases and J dropped 0 bases, with 12 bases sitting between them. The CDR3 DNA is TGTGCCAGCAGCTTAGATAGGGCGCGCTACTCTGGAAACACCATATATTTT. This gives the protein CASSLDRARYSGNTIYF.

The rearrangement links TRBV27 to TRBJ2-3; 9 bases are a match to TRBD1. CDR3 length: 16 amino acids. Germline trimming cut 2 bases from V and 0 bases from J; bases unmatched to any gene: 3. CDR1 and CDR2 from the germline V gene are MNHEY and SMNVEV (reference sequence). CDR3 sequence: CASSLPGQGSTDTQYF. In DNA form, the CDR3 reads TGTGCCAGCAGTTTACCGGGACAGGGAAGCACAGATACGCAGTATTTT.

This rearrangement joins TRBV20-1 to TRBJ2-1; 10 nucleotides agree with TRBD2. Germline CDR1 and CDR2: DFQATT and SNEGSKA (reference sequence). J lost 6 bases, V lost 3 bases, and 8 bases had no gene match. The CDR3 totals 15 residues. CDR3 sequence: CSASKVLAGLNEQFF. For the CDR3, the DNA is TGCAGTGCTAGTAAGGTACTAGCGGGGCTCAATGAGCAGTTCTTC.

The chain carries TRBV25-1 and TRBJ1-4, with D hard to call. The V end lost 1 base, the J end lost 8 bases, and 8 bases lay between the germline ends. This CDR3 comprises 13 residues. Germline-derived CDR1 and CDR2 are MGHDK and SYGVNS. CDR3 nucleotide sequence: TGTGCCAGCAGTGAATCCCCAAAGGAAAAACTGTTTTTT. It translates to CASSESPKEKLFF.

The chain joins TRBV3-1 (or the pseudogene TRBV3-2) to TRBJ2-5; D unresolved. Germline V gives CDR1 LGHDT, CDR2 YNNKEL (reference sequence). The CDR3 is 15 residues long. V lost 3 bases and J 4 bases, leaving 15 bases between the germline ends. The CDR3 coding sequence is TGTGCCAGCAGCCACGTCTTCCCCGGGCGAGAGACCCAGTACTTC. This translates into CASSHVFPGRETQYF.

The rearrangement joins TRBV11-2 to TRBJ1-6, with D unresolved. Trimming took 6 bases from V and 4 from J, leaving 10 bases between them. CDR3 length: 14 amino acids. The germline CDR1 and CDR2 sequences are SGHAT and FQNNGV. DNA of the CDR3: TGTGCCAGCAGTATCACACAATATAATTCACCCCTCCACTTT. It specifies CASSITQYNSPLHF.

This chain uses TRBV10-3 with TRBJ2-1; weak D call: TRBD1 (5 bases). CDR1 is ENHRY, CDR2 SYGVKD, per germline. V dropped 11 bases and J dropped 4 bases, with 18 bases sitting between them. This CDR3 spans 14 amino acids. The CDR3: CAARAVSRYNEQFF. The DNA for the CDR3 is TGTGCCGCCAGGGCGGTATCGCGATACAATGAGCAGTTCTTC.

The DNA for the CDR3 is TGTGCCAGCCCAATTCGAGCGGGAGGGCCGGGCAATGAGCAGTTCTTC. Translated: CASPIRAGGPGNEQFF. The gene calls are TRBV5-8 and TRBJ2-1, with 10 bases aligning to TRBD2. J lost 6 bases, V lost 7 bases, and 13 bases had no gene match. The CDR3 is 16 residues long. Germline lookup yields CDR1 SGHTS and CDR2 YDEGEE.

The CDR3 nucleotides are TGCAGCGTCAGATCAGGGGGCGCGGACGAGCAGTACTTC. This sequence encodes CSVRSGGADEQYF. The rearrangement joins TRBV29-1 to TRBJ2-7; TRBD1 matches 8 bases. The CDR3 totals 13 residues. V gave up 6 bases and J gave up 5 bases; unmatched junction bases: 9. Germline-derived CDR1 and CDR2 are SQVTM and ANQGSEA.

The rearrangement uses TRBV27 and TRBJ1-1; D not certain. Germline CDR1 is MNHEY and CDR2 is SMNVEV (reference sequence). Trimming removed 5 bases at V and 0 bases at J, with 7 bases between. The CDR3 length is 13 residues. The CDR3 bases are TGTGCCAGCAGTGCCAGGTTGAACACTGAAGCTTTCTTT. Protein product: CASSARLNTEAFF.

J is TRBJ1-1 and V is TRBV29-1; no definite D call. Germline assignment: CDR1 SQVTM and CDR2 ANQGSEA. The CDR3 loop spans 10 amino acids. The ends were cut back, 6 bases at V and 5 bases at J, with 7 bases in the middle. The CDR3 DNA sequence: TGCAGCGTGCAAGAAACTGAAGCTTTCTTT. It yields the protein CSVQETEAFF.

This chain uses TRBV9 with TRBJ1-6, with 7 bases lining up with TRBD1. This CDR3 is built from 14 residues. V trimming: 3 bases; J trimming: 4 bases; junction bases outside the gene matches: 1. Germline-derived CDR1 and CDR2 are SGDLS and YYNGEE. Here the CDR3 DNA reads TGTGCCAGCAGCGCGGGACAGTATAATTCACCCCTCCACTTT. Residues: CASSAGQYNSPLHF.

The chain carries TRBV19 and TRBJ1-1; no definite D call. Germline-derived CDR1 and CDR2 are LNHDA and SQIVND (reference sequence). This CDR3 is 12 amino acids long. Trimming shortened V by 8 bases and J by 1 base, and 8 bases separated the two germline ends. The CDR3 region has the DNA TGTGCCAGTCATTGGGGGAACACTGAAGCTTTCTTT. Its translation: CASHWGNTEAFF.

V gene TRBV3-1 (or the pseudogene TRBV3-2) combines with J gene TRBJ2-3, with D perhaps being TRBD1 or TRBD2 (5 bases each). Germline lookup yields CDR1 LGHDT and CDR2 YNNKEL (reference sequence). V lost 1 base to trimming and J lost 6 bases, with 14 bases between them. This CDR3 is 15 amino acids long. CDR3 sequence: CASSQAGEGRDTQYF. The CDR3 DNA reads TGTGCCAGCAGCCAAGCCGGTGAGGGGCGGGATACGCAGTATTTT.

This chain links TRBV2 with TRBJ2-2; the D gene is possibly TRBD1 (5 bases). Trimming removed 6 bases from V and 1 base from J, with 9 bases in between. This CDR3 is 14 amino acids long. CDR1 is SNHLY, CDR2 FYNNEI, per germline. The CDR3 DNA sequence: TGTGCCAGCAGCGTAACAGGGAACACCGGGGAGCTGTTTTTT. Amino acids: CASSVTGNTGELFF.

This chain uses TRBV24-1 with TRBJ1-5; tentatively, D is TRBD1 (5 bases). V was clipped by 7 bases and J by 0 bases, with 9 bases between them. The CDR3 is 14 residues long. Germline-derived CDR1 and CDR2 are KGHDR and SFDVKD. This CDR3 reads CATRDSYSNQPQHF. For the CDR3, the DNA is TGTGCCACCAGAGACAGTTATAGCAATCAGCCCCAGCATTTT.

The chain carries TRBV28 and TRBJ1-2, with D unclear. The CDR3 totals 13 residues. CDR1 and CDR2 from the germline V gene are MDHEN and SYDVKM. The V end was cut by 5 bases, the J end by 3 bases, with 10 bases between. The CDR3 region has the DNA TGTGCCAGCAGTGATTTATTGGACTATGGCTACACCTTC. As protein: CASSDLLDYGYTF.

This chain joins TRBV4-3 and TRBJ1-2, with 8 bases identical to TRBD1. Germline CDR1 reads LGHNA; CDR2 reads YSLEER. The CDR3 sequence is 16 residues long. The J segment lost 4 bases and the V segment lost 4 bases, leaving 11 bases of the junction unmatched. The CDR3, as DNA: TGCGCCAGCAGCCTCAGATTCCAGGGGGCAGGCTATGGCTACACCTTC. It yields the protein CASSLRFQGAGYGYTF.